The next 2 T cell receptor beta chains were all read from a single sample in a study of shared clonotypes between healthy human individuals. CD45RO-negative, CCR7-positively selected cells formed the naive CD8 fraction, excluding terminally differentiated effector memory CD45RA+ cells. The method was immunoSEQ multiplex PCR; TCRdb's version includes in-frame clones alone and lacks a portion of them. The sample holds 2 million or so clones; about 95% are singletons and the top ten take roughly 1.1%. The sample was naive CD8+ T cells sorted from blood. These receptors came from a man aged 18 to 35 in good health.

As concerns this clone: Other DNA sequences from this sample encode an identical CDR3 as well. The chain carries TRBV12-5 and TRBJ2-3; D assignment may be TRBD1 or TRBD2 (5 bases each). Germline V gives CDR1 LGHNT, CDR2 FRNRAP. V lost 6 bases and J 0 bases, leaving 10 bases between the germline ends. The CDR3 totals 14 residues. CDR3 DNA sequence: TGTGCTAGTGGCCCTGGGACGAGCACAGATACGCAGTATTTT. Amino acid sequence: CASGPGTSTDTQYF. Variable domain in full (rest from reference TRBV12-5 and TRBJ2-3): DARVTQTPRHKVTEMGQEVTMRCQPILGHNTVFWYRQTMMQGLELLAYFRNRAPLDDSGMPKDRFSAEMPDATLATLKIQPSEPRDSAVYFCASGPGTSTDTQYFGPGTRLTVL.

This chain uses TRBV19 with TRBJ2-3; 8 bases map to TRBD2. CDR1 LNHDA and CDR2 SQIVND come from the germline V gene (reference sequence). The length of the CDR3 is 13 residues. The junction had 5 bases not matched to a gene; V was cut back by 6 bases and J by 6 bases. CDR3 loop: CASRETSADTQYF. The DNA of the CDR3 is TGTGCCAGTAGAGAGACTAGCGCGGATACGCAGTATTTT.